A selection of T cell receptor beta chains follows, all from one sample in a study of cytomegalovirus exposure and HLA in healthy donors. Assay: immunoSEQ multiplex PCR; the TCRdb copy retains only in-frame clones and omits some. The table shows around 190,000 clones, with about three quarters occurring only once. Sequenced sample: PBMCs. The receptors originated from a man aged 40-49 years in good health and CMV-seronegative. The CDR3 runs from the conserved cysteine through the conserved F or W. D genes are given only for firm matches. Expanded clones are given a class, and other clones once, few, many or no size at all.

DNA	CDR3	size	V	J	D
TGTGCCAGCAGCGTAGCGCTGAGCGGCGAGCAGTACTTC	CASSVALSGEQYF	.	TRBV9	TRBJ2-7	.
TGTGCCAGCAGGACCCCGGGACTAGCGTCGTACGAGCAGTACTTC	CASRTPGLASYEQYF	.	TRBV27	TRBJ2-7	TRBD2
TGTGCCAGCAGTGAAAACAGGGGGGGTACTGAAGCTTTCTTT	CASSENRGGTEAFF	.	TRBV2	TRBJ1-1	TRBD1
TGTGCCTGGCGTACACGAAGCTCCTACGAGCAGTACTTC	CAWRTRSSYEQYF	.	TRBV30	TRBJ2-7	.
TGTGCCAGTAGGGGCAGGTATACCGGGGAGCTGTTTTTT	CASRGRYTGELFF	.	TRBV19	TRBJ2-2	.
TGCGCCAGCAGCCGGGGATCCGGACTAGTCTTTGAGGAGCAGTACTTC	CASSRGSGLVFEEQYF	.	TRBV4-1	TRBJ2-7	TRBD2
TGTGCCAGCAGCGACGGGAGTACCGGGTACAATGAGCAGTTCTTC	CASSDGSTGYNEQFF	.	TRBV7-7	TRBJ2-1	.
TGTGCCAGCAGCTTAGCCTGGGTACAGGGAGGGCAGCCCCAGCATTTT	CASSLAWVQGGQPQHF	once	TRBV7-8	TRBJ1-5	.
TGTGCCAGCAGCTTAGCTGGTGGAGCGGGAGTGCGCGAGCAGTTCTTC	CASSLAGGAGVREQFF	.	TRBV7-6	TRBJ2-1	TRBD2
TGTGCCAGCAGTTTTGTAGGCCAGGGAGGGCACGGTGGCTACACCTTC	CASSFVGQGGHGGYTF	once	TRBV27	TRBJ1-2	.
TGTGCCAGCAGTCCCGACAGCTCCTATAATTCACCCCTCCACTTT	CASSPDSSYNSPLHF	.	TRBV6-6	TRBJ1-6	.
TGTGCCAGCAGCTTGGGGGACAGGGGGAGTCATTCACCCCTCCACTTT	CASSLGDRGSHSPLHF	once	TRBV5-4	TRBJ1-6	TRBD1
TGTGCCAGCAGCAAAGAATCCAGGGGTCTCACCTACAATGAGCAGTTCTTC	CASSKESRGLTYNEQFF	.	TRBV21-1	TRBJ2-1	.
TGTGCCAGCAGCCCCCGGGGGGACACCGGGGAGCTGTTTTTT	CASSPRGDTGELFF	.	TRBV9	TRBJ2-2	TRBD2
TGTGCCAGCTCTCCTGGAGGAAGCTCCTACGAGCAGTACTTC	CASSPGGSSYEQYF	.	TRBV7-9	TRBJ2-7	.
TGTGCCAGCAGTCCAGGACAGAGCACAGATACGCAGTATTTT	CASSPGQSTDTQYF	.	TRBV27	TRBJ2-3	.
TGTGCCAGCAGCTGGGGACTCTATAACTCTGGGGCCAACGTCCTGACTTTC	CASSWGLYNSGANVLTF	few	TRBV2	TRBJ2-6	.
TGTGCCAGTAGAGCCGACAGGAGTAATGGCTACACCTTC	CASRADRSNGYTF	.	TRBV19	TRBJ1-2	.
TGTGCCAGCTCACGGCAGGGTCAAGAGACCCAGTACTTC	CASSRQGQETQYF	once	TRBV18	TRBJ2-5	.
TGCGCCAGCAGCCCCCCCCTTGAGGGCTATGGCTACACCTTC	CASSPPLEGYGYTF	.	TRBV5-1	TRBJ1-2	.
TGTGCCAGCAGTTACAGACAGGGAGTTTATAATTCACCCCTCCACTTT	CASSYRQGVYNSPLHF	.	TRBV6-5	TRBJ1-6	TRBD1
TGTGCCAGCGGGGGGGACAGAAACCTTAACTATGGCTACACCTTC	CASGGDRNLNYGYTF	few	TRBV19	TRBJ1-2	TRBD1
TGTGCCAGCAGTGAAGCGCGGGGGTCCGATCAGCCCCAGCATTTT	CASSEARGSDQPQHF	.	TRBV2	TRBJ1-5	.
TGTGCCAGCAGCTTAGGAACAGCAGTGAGCTCCTACGAGCAGTACTTC	CASSLGTAVSSYEQYF	.	TRBV11-2	TRBJ2-7	.
TGTGCCAGCAGCTTCCCCGGAGGTAGCGGTTCCTCCTACGAGCAGTACTTC	CASSFPGGSGSSYEQYF	.	TRBV7-8	TRBJ2-7	.
TGTGCCAGCTCACCAGCCGGGACAGGCGAATATTATCAGCCCCAGCATTTT	CASSPAGTGEYYQPQHF	.	TRBV18	TRBJ1-5	TRBD1
TGTGCCAGCAGCCATCGAACAGGATACTCTGGAAACACCATATATTTT	CASSHRTGYSGNTIYF	.	TRBV11-3	TRBJ1-3	.
TGTGCCAGCAGCCCCCCCCGGGGTCCAGCAGATACGCAGTATTTT	CASSPPRGPADTQYF	.	TRBV5-6	TRBJ2-3	.
TGTGCGAGTGCCCAGGGGGCAGCTAACTATGGCTACACCTTC	CASAQGAANYGYTF	.	TRBV27	TRBJ1-2	TRBD1
TGTGCCAGCAGAGCTAGACAGGGACCTGAAGCTTTCTTT	CASRARQGPEAFF	once	TRBV2	TRBJ1-1	TRBD1
TGTGCCAACCCGGGTAGAAGCTACACCTTC	CANPGRSYTF	.	TRBV6-4	TRBJ1-2	.
TGCGCCAGCAGTGATACACTAGCGGGTGTGACCCTTTCTTCCTACGAGCAGTACTTC	CASSDTLAGVTLSSYEQYF	.	TRBV10-1	TRBJ2-7	TRBD2
TGTGCCAGCAGGGGACAGGGAGTTACCGGGGAGCTGTTTTTT	CASRGQGVTGELFF	once	TRBV6-6	TRBJ2-2	TRBD1
TGTGCCAGCAGCCCCCTCCTAGCGGGAGACTACGAGCAGTACTTC	CASSPLLAGDYEQYF	.	TRBV11-3	TRBJ2-7	TRBD2
TGCGCCAGCAGCCAAGATTTAACTAGTGAGCAGTTCTTC	CASSQDLTSEQFF	few	TRBV4-1	TRBJ2-1	.
TGTGCCTGGAGAGACAGGGGGTATGGCTACACCTTC	CAWRDRGYGYTF	.	TRBV30	TRBJ1-2	TRBD1
TGTGCCAGCAGTTACTCGGGGGGAGCTAATGAAAAACTGTTTTTT	CASSYSGGANEKLFF	.	TRBV6-5	TRBJ1-4	.
TGTGCCAGCAGGCCTCGGGACACTGAAGCTTTCTTT	CASRPRDTEAFF	.	TRBV7-2	TRBJ1-1	.
TGTGCCAGTTCGACTAGCGGCAGCTCCTACAATGAGCAGTTCTTC	CASSTSGSSYNEQFF	.	TRBV19	TRBJ2-1	TRBD2
TGCAGCGTTGAGGGAGGCACGACGAACACTGAAGCTTTCTTT	CSVEGGTTNTEAFF	.	TRBV29-1	TRBJ1-1	.
TGTGCCAGCAGCTTGGCACAGTTTGAAAAACTGTTTTTT	CASSLAQFEKLFF	.	TRBV5-5	TRBJ1-4	.
TGTGCCAGCAGTATGGACAGGCCCGGGGAGCTGTTTTTT	CASSMDRPGELFF	few	TRBV6-4	TRBJ2-2	TRBD1
TGCGCCAGCAGCTTTTTAGCGGGGGGGCCCAAAAACATTCAGTACTTC	CASSFLAGGPKNIQYF	.	TRBV5-1	TRBJ2-4	TRBD2
TGCGCCAGCAGCCTCCCGGGACAAACTACCGGGGAGCTGTTTTTT	CASSLPGQTTGELFF	.	TRBV5-1	TRBJ2-2	.
TGTGCCAGCAGCCCAACCTTAGCGGGAGGGCCCGATTCCTACAATGAGCAGTTCTTC	CASSPTLAGGPDSYNEQFF	.	TRBV7-9	TRBJ2-1	TRBD2
TGTGCCAGCAGCTGGACTAGCGGGGGAGCCTACGAGCAGTACTTC	CASSWTSGGAYEQYF	.	TRBV7-2	TRBJ2-7	TRBD2
TGTGCCAGCGCGGGGGGCATCGAGCAGTACTTC	CASAGGIEQYF	.	TRBV7-2	TRBJ2-7	TRBD2
TGTGCCAGCAGCCGACGGACAGGGGTAGAGGGCTACACCTTC	CASSRRTGVEGYTF	.	TRBV7-9	TRBJ1-2	TRBD1
TGTGCCAGCAGCTCTAAAGAGACCCAGTACTTC	CASSSKETQYF	.	TRBV7-9	TRBJ2-5	.
TGTGCCAGCAGGGAGAGTACGGGGACTAGTGGCATCTTC	CASRESTGTSGIF	.	TRBV6-4	TRBJ2-1	TRBD2
TGTGCCAGCAGCAGGGACAGGGCTTTTGTCAACGAGCAGTACTTC	CASSRDRAFVNEQYF	.	TRBV2	TRBJ2-7	TRBD1
TGCGCCAGCAGCTTGGACCGGCTAGTTTCCCACAATGAGCAGTTCTTC	CASSLDRLVSHNEQFF	.	TRBV5-1	TRBJ2-1	.
TGTGCCTGGTTTACAGGGCGGCCTGAAGCTTTCTTT	CAWFTGRPEAFF	few	TRBV30	TRBJ1-1	.
TGCAGCGTCAAGAGGGACAGGGCACTCTCTGGGGCCAACGTCCTGACTTTC	CSVKRDRALSGANVLTF	.	TRBV29-1	TRBJ2-6	TRBD1
TGTGCCAGCAGTTCCAGGGGGCTGAATTCACCCCTCCACTTT	CASSSRGLNSPLHF	.	TRBV6-5	TRBJ1-6	TRBD1